This T cell receptor (beta chain) was sequenced in a study of blood T cells in healthy people across ages. Overall study findings and caveats: As naive T cell percentage varied, TCR beta diversity correlated strongly with it.

Germline trimming cut 4 bases from V and 12 bases from J; bases unmatched to any gene: 20. The CDR3 contains 16 residues. The germline V gene encodes CDR1 SGHRS and CDR2 YFSETQ. Through a sample-barcoded 5' primer and a J-beta primer mix, a second PCR was run for about 6 to 12 cycles. From the 5' RACE reads, TCRdb called clonotypes with MiXCR, one entry per CDR3 protein. The table has fewer than 1 million distinct CDR3 sequences, roughly 44% seen once. Regarding this clonotype: The target antigen is unknown.

The rearrangement links TRBV5-1 to TRBJ2-7; 9 nucleotides agree with TRBD2. Sample: blood. The TCR sequence derives from a man aged 60 to 69 in good health. The CDR3 protein is CASSPQERGAGETLYF. DNA of the CDR3: TGCGCCAGCAGCCCCCAAGAGCGGGGGGCTGGGGAGACCCTGTACTTC. The complete variable domain, with remaining parts taken from reference TRBV5-1 and TRBJ2-7, reads KAGVTQTPRYLIKTRGQQVTLSCSPISGHRSVSWYQQTPGQGLQFLFEYFSETQRNKGNFPGRFSGRQFSNSRSEMNVSTLELGDSALYLCASSPQERGAGETLYFGPGTRLTVT.